This T cell receptor beta chain was profiled in a study of blood T cells in healthy people across ages. About the study: About one barcoded TCR beta cDNA was captured per two T cells.

The germline V gene has CDR1 SGHRS and CDR2 YFSETQ. The CDR3 contains 15 residues. Concerning this clonotype itself: At one end the junction does not follow the germline gene, possibly because of a read error.

Sample-barcoded 5' priming and a J-beta primer mix drove a second PCR of roughly 6 to 12 cycles. TCRdb independently ran MiXCR on the 5' RACE reads; one entry per CDR3 protein. This table holds more than 1 million distinct CDR3 sequences, under 45% found once. Sample: blood. The sequence came from a woman in her sixties or seventies in good health. The chain is built from TRBV5-1 and TRBJ1-1; TRBD1 might be the D (5 bases). Here the CDR3 reads CASSLFGTGNAEAFF. CDR3 sequence (DNA): TGCGCCAGCAGCTTGTTTGGGACGGGGAACGCTGAAGCTTTCTTT.